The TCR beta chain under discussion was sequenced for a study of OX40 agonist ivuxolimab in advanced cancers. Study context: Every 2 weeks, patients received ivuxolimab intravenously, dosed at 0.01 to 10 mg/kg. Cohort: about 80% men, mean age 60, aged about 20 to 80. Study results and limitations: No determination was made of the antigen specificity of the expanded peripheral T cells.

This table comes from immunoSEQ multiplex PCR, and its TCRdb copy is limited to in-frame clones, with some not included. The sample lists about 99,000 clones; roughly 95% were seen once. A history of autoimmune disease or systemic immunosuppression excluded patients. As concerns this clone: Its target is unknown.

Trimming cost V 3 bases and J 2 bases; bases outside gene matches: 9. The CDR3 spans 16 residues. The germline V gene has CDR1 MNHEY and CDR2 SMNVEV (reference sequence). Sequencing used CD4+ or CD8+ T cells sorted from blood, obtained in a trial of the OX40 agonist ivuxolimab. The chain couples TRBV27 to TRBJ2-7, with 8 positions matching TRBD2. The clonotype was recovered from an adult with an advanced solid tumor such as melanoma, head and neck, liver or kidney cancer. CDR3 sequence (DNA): TGTGCCAGCAGTTTCTATTCCAGCGGGGGAACCTACGAGCAGTACTTC. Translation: CASSFYSSGGTYEQYF.